This T cell receptor (beta chain) is from a study of monozygotic twins with cystic fibrosis (dated by TCRdb to about 2021). Regarding the complete study: Barcoded libraries were prepared from roughly 3 micrograms of fragmented DNA with roughly 14 PCR cycles. To assess genetic influence on V and J gene usage, the study compared TCR beta repertoires within and across 16 monozygotic twin pairs with cystic fibrosis. Ten female and six male twin pairs, aged about 2.0 to 36.4 years (median about 9 years) and mostly children and adolescents, were included in the cohort. Twins were ranked among around 960 cohort participants for weight-for-height and FEVPerc (FEV1 disease centile) at the day of blood sampling. Data for three of the twin pairs had previously been reported in another context. The full study reports these points: Simpson clonality was generally low (median about 0.0097), suggesting a naive-dominated repertoire, with higher clonality in the most severely affected patients. Significantly higher nucleotide-identical clonotype sharing was observed within monozygotic CF twin pairs than between unrelated CF individuals (P = 0.000026, Mann-Whitney). Only a small cohort was studied, and no association of shared CDR3 numbers with age, concordance or disease severity was found. The greatest similarity to the co-twin was observed for V gene usage in 13 of 16 pairs and for J usage in 8 of 16 pairs, which suggested genetic constraints.

The twin pairs came from the European Cystic Fibrosis Twin and Sibling Study Cohort, which recruited patients from 150 or so CF clinics across 14 European countries. Zygosity and CFTR genotype were verified in-house, and zygosity was tested by multiplex PCR of nine short tandem repeat loci. Peripheral blood was taken from each twin, and clinical parameters were recorded on the day of blood sampling. Genomic DNA was isolated from peripheral blood cells with phenol/chloroform and kept in TE buffer at 4 degrees C. TCR beta CDR3 regions were amplified by multiplex PCR with the immunoSEQ immune profiling system according to the manufacturer's instructions. An Illumina NextSeq system was used to carry out the sequencing. The study's own analysis went as follows. Sequence data were processed on the immunoSEQ Analyzer platform, and clonality was computed as the square root of Simpson's index of productive rearrangements. Jensen-Shannon distance served as the measure of similarity in V and J usage, while OLGA was used to compute CDR3 generation probabilities. The immuneACCESS database (August 2020) and VDJdb (December 2020) were searched for shared CDR3 sequences. Sourced from immuneACCESS, this table was stored by TCRdb with only in-frame sequences that have V and J called. A share of the clones is absent; for the studies checked, an unresolved V gene accounts for under half, and the remainder has no known explanation. V, J and clone size reflect that table, while D and trimming were determined from the DNA. In all, the sample holds some 30,000 clones, and roughly 90% of those were seen once. The biggest ten clones account for roughly 1% of the sample.

The trim is 7 bases for V and 7 bases for J, with a gap of 10 bases between the germline ends. The CDR3 sequence holds 11 residues, the cysteine and phenylalanine included. The entry retains the CDR3 DNA only, 33 bases that are in frame from base 1. Per the germline V gene (reference sequence), LNHDA is the CDR1 and SQIVND is the CDR2. About this clone: The antigen this receptor binds is unknown. Base-call qualities are not available, and no considerably larger clone is one nucleotide away.

Sequenced sample: blood. The clonotype comes from a girl aged 2 to 9 with cystic fibrosis. Recombination joined TRBV19 with TRBJ1-1; a weak D assignment points to TRBD1 (5 bases agree). The CDR3 amino acid sequence is: CASNLDSEAFF. The DNA reads as follows: TGTGCCAGTAATCTTGACAGTGAAGCTTTCTTT.